A single sample gave rise to the 25 T cell receptor beta chains below, sequenced in a study of T cells after posttransplantation cyclophosphamide. Profiled with immunoSEQ multiplex PCR; TCRdb holds only in-frame clones, not every one. Counted here are tens of thousands of clones, over 85% occurring once; the ten biggest clones make up around 3.1%. Sample: PBMCs. All receptors come from a woman in her twenties or thirties in good health and a related stem cell transplant donor.

CDR3 amino acids: CASSQDSFVSWDRQLYGYTF. CDR3 in DNA: TGTGCCAGCAGCCAAGATTCTTTTGTCTCTTGGGACAGGCAGCTCTATGGCTACACCTTC. This chain uses TRBV14 with TRBJ1-2; 8 bases line up with TRBD1. CDR1 is SGHDN and CDR2 is FVKESK in the germline V gene. This CDR3 is built from 20 residues. V dropped 0 bases and J dropped 4; count of bases not matched to a gene: 19.

The J gene is TRBJ1-1, the V gene TRBV7-3; D gene uncertain. The CDR3 length is 14 residues. Germline CDR1 and CDR2: SGHTA and FQGTGA. Trimming left V 2 bases short and J 5 bases short, with 12 bases between. CDR3 protein: CASSLEGRRTEAFF. CDR3 nucleotide sequence: TGTGCCAGCAGCTTAGAAGGGCGGCGGACTGAAGCTTTCTTT.

The chain uses TRBV2 and TRBJ1-1, with TRBD1 as a possible D gene (5 bases). The CDR3 loop spans 14 amino acids. The V gene's germline CDR1 is SNHLY and CDR2 FYNNEI. The V end was cut by 6 bases, the J end by 4 bases, with 15 bases between. The CDR3 DNA sequence: TGTGCCAGCAGCGTACAGGAATTGGGCACTGAAGCTTTCTTT. It yields the protein CASSVQELGTEAFF. The full variable domain, with the rest looked up from reference TRBV2 and TRBJ1-1, is EPEVTQTPSHQVTQMGQEVILRCVPISNHLYFYWYRQILGQKVEFLVSFYNNEISEKSEIFDDQFSVERPDGSNFTLKIRSTKLEDSAMYFCASSVQELGTEAFFGQGTRLTVV.

The chain uses TRBV6-5 and TRBJ1-2; 9 bases match TRBD1. This CDR3 comprises 13 residues. Germline CDR1 is MNHEY and CDR2 is SVGAGI. With V trimmed by 9 bases and J by 5 bases, 7 bases remained unmatched. The CDR3, as DNA: TGTGCCAGTACGGGACAGGGCTTTTATGGCTACACCTTC. Amino acid sequence: CASTGQGFYGYTF.

The rearrangement uses TRBV7-9 and TRBJ2-7, with D maybe TRBD1 (5 bases). Between the trimmed V and J ends, which lost 2 bases and 5 bases, there was a span of 7 bases. The CDR3 sequence is 12 residues long. Germline V CDR1 and CDR2: SEHNR, FQNEAQ (reference sequence). In nucleotides, the CDR3 is TGTGCCAGCAGCTTACAGGGCGACGAGCAGTACTTC. Translating gives CASSLQGDEQYF.

This sequence joins TRBV2 and TRBJ2-1, with D possibly TRBD2 on 6 matching bases. The germline CDR1 and CDR2 sequences are SNHLY and FYNNEI. The CDR3 sequence is 15 residues long. V shed 6 bases and J shed 7 bases, with 19 bases lying between them. The CDR3 sequence: CASRGLAAVPNEQFF. CDR3 sequence (DNA): TGTGCCAGCAGGGGACTTGCGGCGGTTCCAAATGAGCAGTTCTTC.

CDR3 sequence (DNA): TGTGCCAGCAGCTTATCTTTAGTCACTGAAGCTTTCTTT. Translating gives CASSLSLVTEAFF. V gene TRBV7-2 combines with J gene TRBJ1-1; no definite D call. There are 13 residues in the CDR3. Trimming cost V 2 bases and J 4 bases, with 8 bases left between them. From germline, CDR1 is SGHTA and CDR2 FQGNSA. The whole variable domain, filled in from reference TRBV7-2 and TRBJ1-1, reads GAGVSQSPSNKVTEKGKDVELRCDPISGHTALYWYRQSLGQGLEFLIYFQGNSAPDKSGLPSDRFSAERTGGSVSTLTIQRTQQEDSAVYLCASSLSLVTEAFFGQGTRLTVV.

The J gene is TRBJ1-6, the V gene TRBV7-9; D may be TRBD1 (5 bases). Trimming took 4 bases from V and 7 from J, leaving 11 bases between them. The CDR3 consists of 14 residues. The germline V gene encodes CDR1 SEHNR and CDR2 FQNEAQ (reference sequence). In DNA form, the CDR3 reads TGTGCCAGCAGCTGGGGGGAAAACAATTCACCCCTCCACTTT. Residues: CASSWGENNSPLHF.

The J gene is TRBJ1-5, the V gene TRBV4-3; D may be TRBD1 (6 bases). Trimming removed 0 bases from V and 6 bases from J, with 6 bases in between. Germline V CDR1 and CDR2: LGHNA, YSLEER. This CDR3 region has 13 residues. The CDR3 DNA follows: TGCGCCAGCAGCCAAGAAGGGGGTCAGCCCCAGCATTTT. This encodes CASSQEGGQPQHF.

This clone has just one count. The rearrangement joins TRBV9 to TRBJ1-6; D not resolved. Germline-derived CDR1 and CDR2 are SGDLS and YYNGEE. The V end was cut by 3 bases, the J end by 7 bases, with 11 bases between. This CDR3 is 14 amino acids long. CDR3 sequence reads: CASSEAATNSPLHF. CDR3 coding DNA: TGTGCCAGCAGCGAGGCAGCGACAAATTCACCCCTCCACTTT.

The chain joins TRBV4-3 to TRBJ1-1, with 8 bases that match TRBD1. Germline lookup yields CDR1 LGHNA and CDR2 YSLEER. J gave up 1 base and V 4 bases, and 2 bases lay outside the gene matches. The CDR3 spans 14 residues. CDR3 sequence: CASSPGQGNTEAFF. DNA of the CDR3: TGCGCCAGCAGCCCAGGACAGGGGAACACTGAAGCTTTCTTT.

The chain links TRBV11-2 to TRBJ1-4, with D perhaps TRBD1 (5 bases). With 2 bases removed from V and 6 bases from J, the gap between germline ends came to 13 bases. Looked up from germline, CDR1 is SGHAT and CDR2 is FQNNGV. This CDR3 is built from 15 residues. The CDR3 sequence is CASSLMIVGDEKLFF. The CDR3 nucleotides are TGTGCCAGCAGCTTAATGATTGTGGGGGATGAAAAACTGTTTTTT. The variable domain in full, with the rest retrieved from reference TRBV11-2 and TRBJ1-4, is EAGVAQSPRYKIIEKRQSVAFWCNPISGHATLYWYQQILGQGPKLLIQFQNNGVVDDSQLPKDRFSAERLKGVDSTLKIQPAKLEDSAVYLCASSLMIVGDEKLFFGSGTQLSVL.

The rearrangement uses TRBV30 and TRBJ1-5; 10 bases agree with TRBD1. With V trimmed by 3 bases and J by 6 bases, 8 bases remained unmatched. The CDR3 extends over 15 amino acids. Germline V gene lookup returns CDR1 GTSNPN and CDR2 SVGIG (reference sequence). Here the CDR3 reads CAWRVGQGDVQPQHF. The CDR3 nucleotides are TGTGCCTGGAGGGTCGGACAGGGGGATGTTCAGCCCCAGCATTTT.

The chain uses TRBV11-3 and TRBJ1-1, with D tentatively TRBD1 (5 bases). V was trimmed by 1 base and J by 1 base, leaving 13 bases between them. The germline CDR1 and CDR2 sequences are SGHNT and YENEEA. CDR3 length equals 16 residues. CDR3 residues: CASSLGGTVGNTEAFF. DNA of the CDR3: TGTGCCAGCAGCTTAGGGGGCACAGTGGGGAACACTGAAGCTTTCTTT.

V and J are TRBV10-3 and TRBJ2-5; 12 nucleotides align to TRBD2. The CDR3 extends over 16 amino acids. V shed 4 bases, J shed 9 bases, and the junction held 12 bases outside the gene matches. Germline CDR1 and CDR2: ENHRY and SYGVKD. The chain's CDR3 is CAISGGGLAGRFAQYF. The CDR3 DNA is TGTGCCATCAGTGGGGGAGGACTAGCGGGAAGGTTCGCCCAGTACTTC.

J is TRBJ2-3 and V is TRBV5-1; tentatively, D is TRBD1 or TRBD2 (5 bases each). The V end was cut by 6 bases, the J end by 0 bases, with 11 bases between. The CDR3 extends over 14 amino acids. Per the germline V gene, CDR1 is SGHRS and CDR2 is YFSETQ. CDR3 nucleotide sequence: TGCGCCAGCACAGAGGGGATTAGCACAGATACGCAGTATTTT. It is translated as CASTEGISTDTQYF.

The chain employs TRBV6-5 and TRBJ1-6, with TRBD1 as a possible D gene (6 bases). Trimming took 7 bases from V and 8 from J, leaving 15 bases between them. This CDR3 is built from 14 residues. Germline V gives CDR1 MNHEY, CDR2 SVGAGI. This CDR3 reads CASTRGGWDSPLHF. The CDR3 DNA follows: TGTGCCAGCACCCGGGGGGGCTGGGATTCACCCCTCCACTTT.

V gene TRBV5-1 combines with J gene TRBJ2-1; TRBD1 might be the D (7 bases). This CDR3 is built from 17 residues. Trimming removed 4 bases at V and 0 bases at J, with 17 bases between. The germline CDR1 and CDR2 sequences are SGHRS and YFSETQ. The CDR3 DNA follows: TGCGCCAGCAGCCCAGGGGGGACAGCGAGCTCCTACAATGAGCAGTTCTTC. Its translation: CASSPGGTASSYNEQFF.

The rearrangement joins TRBV7-2 to TRBJ1-2; D is perhaps TRBD1 (6 bases). CDR3 length: 15 residues. Looked up from germline, CDR1 is SGHTA and CDR2 is FQGNSA. V lost 5 bases, J lost 4 bases, and 17 bases lay in between. The CDR3 nucleotides are TGTGCCAGCAGCCCTCGGTCAGGGGATACCTATGGCTACACCTTC. Translating it yields CASSPRSGDTYGYTF.

V usage is TRBV28 and J usage is TRBJ1-5, with D possibly TRBD1 on 6 matching bases. The length of the CDR3 is 13 residues. V lost 6 bases and J 5 bases, leaving 11 bases between the germline ends. Per germline, CDR1 MDHEN and CDR2 SYDVKM. The CDR3 DNA follows: TGTGCCAGCAGCCAGGGGAACGATCAGCCCCAGCATTTT. This gives the protein CASSQGNDQPQHF.

This clone is medium-sized (0.01 to 0.1%). This chain joins TRBV19 and TRBJ1-6; TRBD1 is a possible D gene (6 bases). The V and J ends lost 1 base and 7 bases respectively, with 11 bases between them. CDR1 is LNHDA and CDR2 is SQIVND in the germline V gene (reference sequence). The CDR3 covers 15 residues. The CDR3 region is CASSIGNTGNSPLHF. DNA of the CDR3: TGTGCCAGTAGTATAGGAAACACAGGGAATTCACCCCTCCACTTT.

The chain combines TRBV7-3 with TRBJ1-3, with 7 nucleotides matching TRBD1. This CDR3 is 14 amino acids long. After removal of 5 bases from V and 0 bases from J, the junction contained 1 base not matched to a gene. In germline, CDR1 is SGHTA, CDR2 FQGTGA. The CDR3 loop reads CASSQGVSGNTIYF. The CDR3 DNA is TGTGCCAGCAGCCAGGGGGTCTCTGGAAACACCATATATTTT.

The V and J genes are TRBV5-6 and TRBJ2-3; D remains unclear. The CDR3 is made up of 17 amino acids. The V end was cut by 4 bases, the J end by 2 bases, with 20 bases between. Germline CDR1 is SGHDT and CDR2 is YYEEEE. This CDR3 is CASSPGVSWGYTDTQYF. The DNA of the CDR3 is TGTGCCAGCAGCCCGGGCGTGAGTTGGGGATACACAGATACGCAGTATTTT.

The chain's CDR3 is CASSFLGEGYEQYF. CDR3 nucleotide sequence: TGCGCCAGCAGCTTCCTTGGGGAGGGTTACGAGCAGTACTTC. The genes are TRBV5-1 and TRBJ2-7, with TRBD2 matching 7 bases. Germline assignment: CDR1 SGHRS and CDR2 YFSETQ. Trimming took 2 bases from V and 4 from J; bases not matched to a gene: 6. The CDR3 loop spans 14 amino acids.

V is TRBV6-1 and J is TRBJ2-1; 10 bases map to TRBD2. V lost 7 bases to trimming and J lost 4 bases; unmatched junction nucleotides: 7. In germline, CDR1 is MNHNS, CDR2 SASEGT. This CDR3 is built from 15 residues. CDR3 sequence: CASTRSGGRYNEQFF. The CDR3 DNA is TGTGCCAGCACCCGTAGCGGGGGGCGTTACAATGAGCAGTTCTTC.